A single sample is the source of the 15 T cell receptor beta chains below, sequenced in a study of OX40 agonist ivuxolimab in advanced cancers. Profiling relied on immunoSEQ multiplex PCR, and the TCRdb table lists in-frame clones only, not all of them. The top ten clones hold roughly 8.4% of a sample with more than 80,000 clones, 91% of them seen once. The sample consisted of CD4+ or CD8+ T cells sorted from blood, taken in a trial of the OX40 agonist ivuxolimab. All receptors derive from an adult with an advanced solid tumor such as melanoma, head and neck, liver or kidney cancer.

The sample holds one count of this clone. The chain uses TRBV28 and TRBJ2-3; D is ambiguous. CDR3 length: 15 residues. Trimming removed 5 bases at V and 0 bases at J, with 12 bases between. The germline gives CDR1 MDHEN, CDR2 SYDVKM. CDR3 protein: CASSLLFSSTDTQYF. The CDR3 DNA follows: TGTGCCAGCAGTCTCCTTTTTTCTAGCACAGATACGCAGTATTTT.

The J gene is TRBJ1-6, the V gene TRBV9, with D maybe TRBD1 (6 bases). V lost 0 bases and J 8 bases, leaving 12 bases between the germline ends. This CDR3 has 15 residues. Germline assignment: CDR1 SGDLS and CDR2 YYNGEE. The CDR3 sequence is CASSVDLGAYSPLHF. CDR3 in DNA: TGTGCCAGCAGCGTAGATCTGGGGGCGTATTCACCCCTCCACTTT.

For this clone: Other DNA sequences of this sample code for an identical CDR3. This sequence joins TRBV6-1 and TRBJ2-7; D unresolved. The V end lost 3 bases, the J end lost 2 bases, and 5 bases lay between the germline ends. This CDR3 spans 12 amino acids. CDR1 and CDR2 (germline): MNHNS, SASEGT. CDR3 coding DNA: TGTGCCAGCAGTGAGGACCCCTACGAGCAGTACTTC. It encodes CASSEDPYEQYF.

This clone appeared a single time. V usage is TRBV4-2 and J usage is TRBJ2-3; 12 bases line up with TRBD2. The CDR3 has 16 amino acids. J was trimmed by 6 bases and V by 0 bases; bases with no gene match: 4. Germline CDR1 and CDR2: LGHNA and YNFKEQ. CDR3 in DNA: TGTGCCAGCAGCCAAGAAGCTAGCGGGGGGGCCGATACGCAGTATTTT. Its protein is CASSQEASGGADTQYF.

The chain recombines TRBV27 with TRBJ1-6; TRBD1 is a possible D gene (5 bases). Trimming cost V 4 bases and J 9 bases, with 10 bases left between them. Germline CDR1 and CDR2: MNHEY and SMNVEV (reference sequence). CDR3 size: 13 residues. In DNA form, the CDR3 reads TGTGCCAGCAGTTGGGGGAAAGGTTCACCCCTCCACTTT. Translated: CASSWGKGSPLHF.

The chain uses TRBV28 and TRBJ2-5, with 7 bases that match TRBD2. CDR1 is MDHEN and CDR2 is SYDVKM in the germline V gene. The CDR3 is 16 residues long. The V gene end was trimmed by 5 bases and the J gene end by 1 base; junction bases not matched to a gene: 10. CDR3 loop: CASSPIAGRGQETQYF. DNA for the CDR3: TGTGCCAGCAGTCCAATAGCAGGGAGGGGCCAAGAGACCCAGTACTTC.

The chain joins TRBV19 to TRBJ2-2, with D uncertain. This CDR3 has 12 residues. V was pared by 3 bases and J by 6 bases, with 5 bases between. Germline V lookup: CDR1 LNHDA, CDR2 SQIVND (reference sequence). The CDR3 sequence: CASSIWAGELFF. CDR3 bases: TGTGCCAGTAGTATCTGGGCCGGGGAGCTGTTTTTT.

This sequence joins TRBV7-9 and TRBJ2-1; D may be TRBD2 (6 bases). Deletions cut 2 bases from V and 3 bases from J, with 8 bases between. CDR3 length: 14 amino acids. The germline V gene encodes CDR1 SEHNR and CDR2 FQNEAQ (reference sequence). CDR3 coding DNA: TGTGCCAGCAGCTTACGGACTAACTACAATGAGCAGTTCTTC. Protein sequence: CASSLRTNYNEQFF.

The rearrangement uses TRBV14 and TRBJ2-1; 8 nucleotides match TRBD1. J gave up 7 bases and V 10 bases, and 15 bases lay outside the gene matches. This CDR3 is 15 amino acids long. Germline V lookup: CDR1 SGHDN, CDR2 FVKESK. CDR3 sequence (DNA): TGTGCCACCGATGGAGGGAATCAGGGGGCAAATGAGCAGTTCTTC. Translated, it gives CATDGGNQGANEQFF.

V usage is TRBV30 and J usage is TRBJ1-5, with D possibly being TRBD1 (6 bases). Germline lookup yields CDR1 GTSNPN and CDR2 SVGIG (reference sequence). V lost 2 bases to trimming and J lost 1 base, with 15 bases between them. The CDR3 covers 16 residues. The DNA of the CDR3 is TGTGCCTGGAGTCCCAACGGGGGGCTCAGCAATCAGCCCCAGCATTTT. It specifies CAWSPNGGLSNQPQHF.

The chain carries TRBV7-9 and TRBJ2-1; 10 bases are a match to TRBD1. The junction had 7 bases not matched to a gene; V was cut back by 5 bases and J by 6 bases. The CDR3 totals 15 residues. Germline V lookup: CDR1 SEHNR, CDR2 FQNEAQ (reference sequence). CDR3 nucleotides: TGTGCCAGCAGCGGCCGGGACAGGGGCAGCAATGAGCAGTTCTTC. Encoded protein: CASSGRDRGSNEQFF.

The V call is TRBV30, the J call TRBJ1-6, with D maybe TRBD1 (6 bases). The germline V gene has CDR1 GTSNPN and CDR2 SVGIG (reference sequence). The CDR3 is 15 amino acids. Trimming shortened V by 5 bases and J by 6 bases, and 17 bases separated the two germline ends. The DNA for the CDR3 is TGTGCCTGGGGGGGACCCGGGACATCTAATTCACCCCTCCACTTT. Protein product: CAWGGPGTSNSPLHF.

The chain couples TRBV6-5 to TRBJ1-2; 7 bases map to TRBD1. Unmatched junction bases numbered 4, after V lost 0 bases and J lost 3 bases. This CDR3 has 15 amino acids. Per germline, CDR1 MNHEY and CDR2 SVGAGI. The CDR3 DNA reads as TGTGCCAGCAGTTACTCGGAGGGGGCAGACTATGGCTACACCTTC. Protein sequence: CASSYSEGADYGYTF.

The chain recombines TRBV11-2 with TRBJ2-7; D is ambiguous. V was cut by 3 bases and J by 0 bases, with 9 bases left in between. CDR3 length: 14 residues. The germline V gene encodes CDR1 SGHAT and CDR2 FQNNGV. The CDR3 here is CASSFGPGSYEQYV. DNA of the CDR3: TGTGCCAGCAGCTTCGGACCCGGCTCCTACGAGCAGTACGTC.

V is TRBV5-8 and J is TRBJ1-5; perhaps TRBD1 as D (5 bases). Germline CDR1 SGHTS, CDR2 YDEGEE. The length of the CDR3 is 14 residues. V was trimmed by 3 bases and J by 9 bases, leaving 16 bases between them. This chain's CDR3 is CASSSGQSRRPQHF. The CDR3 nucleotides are TGTGCCAGCAGCTCAGGGCAGAGCCGCCGGCCCCAGCATTTT.